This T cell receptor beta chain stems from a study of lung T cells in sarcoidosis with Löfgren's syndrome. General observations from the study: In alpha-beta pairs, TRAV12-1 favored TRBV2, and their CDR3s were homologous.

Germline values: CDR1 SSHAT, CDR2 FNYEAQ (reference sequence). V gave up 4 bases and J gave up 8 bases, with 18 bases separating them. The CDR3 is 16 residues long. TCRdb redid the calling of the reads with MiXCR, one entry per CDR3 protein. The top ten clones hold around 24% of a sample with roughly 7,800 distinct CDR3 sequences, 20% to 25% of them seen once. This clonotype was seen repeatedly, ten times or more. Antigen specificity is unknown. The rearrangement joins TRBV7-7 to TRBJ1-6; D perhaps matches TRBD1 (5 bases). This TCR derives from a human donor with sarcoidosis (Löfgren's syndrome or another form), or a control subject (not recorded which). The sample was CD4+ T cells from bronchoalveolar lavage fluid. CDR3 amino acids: CASSSPPGTRDSPLHF. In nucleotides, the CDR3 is TGTGCCAGCAGCTCCCCCCCCGGGACGCGGGATTCACCCCTCCACTTT.